What follows describes a single TCR beta chain. The antigen is unknown. This sample is drawn from a study of T cells in tumors after PD-1 blockade. Study information: Excluded were patients with checkpoint blockade, immunosuppressants, or radiotherapy or other anti-cancer therapy within 4 weeks.

Tumor or blood genomic DNA was sequenced, with inputs of roughly 550 ng to 6,500 ng. General study results and limits: Peripheral recruitment is suggested, as some novel exhausted tumor clones were in pre-treatment blood.

Produced via immunoSEQ multiplex PCR; TCRdb's table is partial and in-frame only. The table has around 60,000 clones, roughly 77% seen once; the top ten hold roughly 13%. With 6 bases removed from V and 11 bases from J, the gap between germline ends came to 21 bases. CDR1 LGHNA and CDR2 YNFKEQ come from the germline V gene. CDR3 length: 14 residues. The clonotype was recovered from a human donor with basal cell carcinoma. The chain recombines TRBV4-2 with TRBJ2-3; TRBD1 or TRBD2 may be the D gene (5 bases each). This material consisted of PBMCs, taken before anti-PD-1 treatment. The CDR3 DNA follows: TGTGCCAGCAGGGGGACGGTGACCCCCATAAGGCAGTATTTT. It codes for CASRGTVTPIRQYF.